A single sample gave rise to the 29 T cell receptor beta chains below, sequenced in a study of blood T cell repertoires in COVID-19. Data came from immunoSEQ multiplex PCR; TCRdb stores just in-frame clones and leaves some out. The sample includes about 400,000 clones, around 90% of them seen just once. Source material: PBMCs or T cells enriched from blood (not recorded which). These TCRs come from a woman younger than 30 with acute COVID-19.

The DNA for the CDR3 is TGTGCCAGCAGAAAACATGACTTTAACTATGGCTACACCTTC. Encoded protein: CASRKHDFNYGYTF. The V call is TRBV5-4, the J call TRBJ1-2, with D unresolved. Germline V lookup: CDR1 SGHNT, CDR2 YYREEE (reference sequence). This CDR3 spans 14 amino acids. Trimming pared 5 bases from V and 1 base from J, leaving 12 bases between.

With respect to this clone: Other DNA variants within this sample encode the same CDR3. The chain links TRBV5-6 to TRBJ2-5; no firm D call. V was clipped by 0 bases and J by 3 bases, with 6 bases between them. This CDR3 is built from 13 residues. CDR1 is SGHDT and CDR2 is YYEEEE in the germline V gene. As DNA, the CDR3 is TGTGCCAGCAGCTTGGGACAAAAAGAGACCCAGTACTTC. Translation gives CASSLGQKETQYF.

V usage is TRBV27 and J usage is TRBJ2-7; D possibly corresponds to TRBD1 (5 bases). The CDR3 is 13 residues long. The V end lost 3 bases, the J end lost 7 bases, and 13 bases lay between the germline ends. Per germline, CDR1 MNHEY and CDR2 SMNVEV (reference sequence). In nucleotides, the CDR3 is TGTGCCAGCAGTTTTACTGGCAGGGTTGAGCAGTACTTC. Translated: CASSFTGRVEQYF.

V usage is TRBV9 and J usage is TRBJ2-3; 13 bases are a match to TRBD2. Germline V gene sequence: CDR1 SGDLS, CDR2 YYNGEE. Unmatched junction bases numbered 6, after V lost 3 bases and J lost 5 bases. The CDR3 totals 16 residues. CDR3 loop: CASSALLAGGRDTQYF. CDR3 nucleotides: TGTGCCAGCAGCGCCCTACTAGCGGGGGGGAGAGATACGCAGTATTTT. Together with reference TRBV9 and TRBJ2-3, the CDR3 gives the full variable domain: DSGVTQTPKHLITATGQRVTLRCSPRSGDLSVYWYQQSLDQGLQFLIQYYNGEERAKGNILERFSAQQFPDLHSELNLSSLELGDSALYFCASSALLAGGRDTQYFGPGTRLTVL.

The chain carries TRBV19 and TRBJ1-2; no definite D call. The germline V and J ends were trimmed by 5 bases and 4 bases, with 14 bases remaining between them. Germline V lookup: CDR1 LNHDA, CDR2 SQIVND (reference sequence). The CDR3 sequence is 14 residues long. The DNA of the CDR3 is TGTGCCAGTAGTTCGAGAGGTAGCGGCTATGGCTACACCTTC. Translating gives CASSSRGSGYGYTF.

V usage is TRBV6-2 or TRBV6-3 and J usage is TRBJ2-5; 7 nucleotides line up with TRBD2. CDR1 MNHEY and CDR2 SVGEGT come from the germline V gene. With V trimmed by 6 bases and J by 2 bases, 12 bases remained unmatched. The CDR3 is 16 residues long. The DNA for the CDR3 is TGTGCCAGCAGCCGCCGGCCTAGCGGTTATCAAGAGACCCAGTACTTC. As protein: CASSRRPSGYQETQYF.

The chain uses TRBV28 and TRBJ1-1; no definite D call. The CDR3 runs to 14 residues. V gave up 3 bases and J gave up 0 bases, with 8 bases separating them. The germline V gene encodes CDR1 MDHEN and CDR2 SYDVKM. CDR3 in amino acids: CASSLEAMNTEAFF. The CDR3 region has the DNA TGTGCCAGCAGTTTGGAGGCCATGAACACTGAAGCTTTCTTT.

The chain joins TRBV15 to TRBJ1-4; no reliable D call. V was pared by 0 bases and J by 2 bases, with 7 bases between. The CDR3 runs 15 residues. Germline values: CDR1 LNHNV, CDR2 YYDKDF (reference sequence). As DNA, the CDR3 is TGTGCCACCAGCAGAGATCGGTCGACTAATGAAAAACTGTTTTTT. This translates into CATSRDRSTNEKLFF.

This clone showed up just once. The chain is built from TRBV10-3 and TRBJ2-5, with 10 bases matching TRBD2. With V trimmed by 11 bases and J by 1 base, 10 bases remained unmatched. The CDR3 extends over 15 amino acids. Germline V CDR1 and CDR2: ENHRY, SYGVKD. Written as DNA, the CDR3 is TGTGCCGTACGAGGGGCTAGCGGGAGCCAAGAGACCCAGTACTTC. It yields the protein CAVRGASGSQETQYF.

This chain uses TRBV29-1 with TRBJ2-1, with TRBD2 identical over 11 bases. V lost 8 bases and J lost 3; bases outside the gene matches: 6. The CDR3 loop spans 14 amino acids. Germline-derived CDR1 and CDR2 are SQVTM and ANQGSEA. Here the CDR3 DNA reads TGCAGCACTAGCGGGAGTAGAAACTACAATGAGCAGTTCTTC. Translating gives CSTSGSRNYNEQFF.

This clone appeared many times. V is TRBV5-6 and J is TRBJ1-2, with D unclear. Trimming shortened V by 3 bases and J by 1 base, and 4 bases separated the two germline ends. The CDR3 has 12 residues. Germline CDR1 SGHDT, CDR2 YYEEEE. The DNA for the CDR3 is TGTGCCAGCAGCTCCCGTAACTATGGCTACACCTTC. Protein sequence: CASSSRNYGYTF.

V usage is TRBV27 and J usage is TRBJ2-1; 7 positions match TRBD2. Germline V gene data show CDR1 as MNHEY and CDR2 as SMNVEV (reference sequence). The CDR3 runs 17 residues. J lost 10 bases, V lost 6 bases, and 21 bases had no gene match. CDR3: CASRRDYFGGVQSEQFF. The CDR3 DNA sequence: TGTGCCAGCAGAAGGGACTATTTTGGTGGTGTTCAATCCGAGCAGTTCTTC.

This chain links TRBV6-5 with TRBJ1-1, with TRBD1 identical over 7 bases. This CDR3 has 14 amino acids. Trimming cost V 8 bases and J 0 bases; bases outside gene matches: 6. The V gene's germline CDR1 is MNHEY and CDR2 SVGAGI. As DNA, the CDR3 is TGTGCCAGCTCAAGGGACAGAGTGAACACTGAAGCTTTCTTT. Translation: CASSRDRVNTEAFF.

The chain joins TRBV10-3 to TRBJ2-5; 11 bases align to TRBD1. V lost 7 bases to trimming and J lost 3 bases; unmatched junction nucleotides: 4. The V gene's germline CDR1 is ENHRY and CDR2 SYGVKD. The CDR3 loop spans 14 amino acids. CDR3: CAITPGQGEETQYF. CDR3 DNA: TGTGCCATCACCCCGGGACAGGGGGAAGAGACCCAGTACTTC.

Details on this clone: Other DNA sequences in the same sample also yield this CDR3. The CDR3 DNA follows: TGTGCCAGCTCACTACAGGGTGACACTGAAGCTTTCTTT. The encoded protein is CASSLQGDTEAFF. The genes are TRBV18 and TRBJ1-1; possible D gene TRBD1, 6 bases. The CDR3 runs to 13 residues. Per the germline V gene, CDR1 is KGHSH and CDR2 is LQKENI. The ends were cut back, 4 bases at V and 3 bases at J, with 9 bases in the middle.

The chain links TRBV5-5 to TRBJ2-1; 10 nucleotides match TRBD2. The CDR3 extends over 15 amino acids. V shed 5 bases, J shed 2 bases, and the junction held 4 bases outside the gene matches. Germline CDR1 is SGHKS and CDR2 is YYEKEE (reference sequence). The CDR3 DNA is TGTGCCAGCAGATTAGCGGGGGGAGCCTACAATGAGCAGTTCTTC. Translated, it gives CASRLAGGAYNEQFF.

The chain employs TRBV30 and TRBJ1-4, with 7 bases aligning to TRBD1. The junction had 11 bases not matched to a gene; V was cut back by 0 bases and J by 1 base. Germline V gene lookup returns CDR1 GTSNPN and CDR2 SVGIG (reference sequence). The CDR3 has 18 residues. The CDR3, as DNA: TGTGCCTGGAGTGTCTTCTCGAACAGGGGAGGAACTAATGAAAAACTGTTTTTT. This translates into CAWSVFSNRGGTNEKLFF.

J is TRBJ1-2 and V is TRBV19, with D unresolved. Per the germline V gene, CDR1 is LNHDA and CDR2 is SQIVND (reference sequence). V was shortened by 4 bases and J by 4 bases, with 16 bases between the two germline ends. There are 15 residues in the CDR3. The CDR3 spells CASSSAGSQFYGYTF. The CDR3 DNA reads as TGTGCCAGTAGTAGTGCCGGGAGCCAATTCTATGGCTACACCTTC. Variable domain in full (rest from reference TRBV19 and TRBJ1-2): DGGITQSPKYLFRKEGQNVTLSCEQNLNHDAMYWYRQDPGQGLRLIYYSQIVNDFQKGDIAEGYSVSREKKESFPLTVTSAQKNPTAFYLCASSSAGSQFYGYTFGSGTRLTVV.

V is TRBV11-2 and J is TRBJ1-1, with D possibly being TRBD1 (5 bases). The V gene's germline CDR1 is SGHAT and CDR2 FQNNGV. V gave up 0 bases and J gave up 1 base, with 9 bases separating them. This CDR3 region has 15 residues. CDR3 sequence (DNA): TGTGCCAGCAGCTTAGATTTGGGGGGGAACACTGAAGCTTTCTTT. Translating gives CASSLDLGGNTEAFF.

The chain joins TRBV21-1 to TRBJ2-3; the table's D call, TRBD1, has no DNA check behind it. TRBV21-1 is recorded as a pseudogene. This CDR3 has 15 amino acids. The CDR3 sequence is CASSHWPGMADTQYF. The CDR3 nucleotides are TGTGCCAGCAGTCATTGGCCAGGGATGGCAGATACGCAGTATTTT.

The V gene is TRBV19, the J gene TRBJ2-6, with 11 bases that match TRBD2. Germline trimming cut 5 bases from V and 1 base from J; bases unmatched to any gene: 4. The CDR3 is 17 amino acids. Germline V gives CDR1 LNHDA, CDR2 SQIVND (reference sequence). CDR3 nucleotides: TGTGCCAGTAGTCGGACTAGCGGGTTTTCTGGGGCCAACGTCCTGACTTTC. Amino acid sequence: CASSRTSGFSGANVLTF.

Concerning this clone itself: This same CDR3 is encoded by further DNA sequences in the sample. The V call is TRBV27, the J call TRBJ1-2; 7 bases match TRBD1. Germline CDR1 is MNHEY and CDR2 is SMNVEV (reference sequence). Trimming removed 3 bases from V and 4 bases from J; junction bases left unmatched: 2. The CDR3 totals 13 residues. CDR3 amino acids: CASSLGQFYGYTF. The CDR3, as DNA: TGTGCCAGCAGTTTGGGACAGTTCTATGGCTACACCTTC.

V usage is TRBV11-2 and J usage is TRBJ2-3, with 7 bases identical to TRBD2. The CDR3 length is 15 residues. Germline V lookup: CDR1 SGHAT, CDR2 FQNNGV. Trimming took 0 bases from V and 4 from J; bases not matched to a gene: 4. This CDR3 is CASSLDPGLADTQYF. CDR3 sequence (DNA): TGTGCCAGCAGCTTAGATCCAGGACTAGCAGATACGCAGTATTTT.

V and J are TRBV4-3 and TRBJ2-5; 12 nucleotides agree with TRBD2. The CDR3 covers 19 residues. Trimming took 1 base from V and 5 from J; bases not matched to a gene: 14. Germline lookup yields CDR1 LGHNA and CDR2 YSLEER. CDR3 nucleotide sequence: TGCGCCAGCAGCCAAGCTTGGTCCTCTAGCGGGAGGGCCGTGGAGACCCAGTACTTC. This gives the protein CASSQAWSSSGRAVETQYF.

DNA for the CDR3: TGCGCCAGCAGTCCGGACACCCCGAACACTGAAGCTTTCTTT. It translates to CASSPDTPNTEAFF. The chain links TRBV5-1 to TRBJ1-1; weak D call: TRBD1 (5 bases). The CDR3 runs to 14 residues. Trimming stripped 5 bases from V and 1 base from J, with 12 bases between. Germline V CDR1 and CDR2: SGHRS, YFSETQ.

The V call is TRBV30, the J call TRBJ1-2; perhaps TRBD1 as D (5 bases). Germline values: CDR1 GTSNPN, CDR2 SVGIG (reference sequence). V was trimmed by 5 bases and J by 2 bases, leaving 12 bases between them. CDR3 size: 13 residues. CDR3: CAWFTGFNYGYTF. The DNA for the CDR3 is TGTGCCTGGTTTACAGGTTTCAACTATGGCTACACCTTC.

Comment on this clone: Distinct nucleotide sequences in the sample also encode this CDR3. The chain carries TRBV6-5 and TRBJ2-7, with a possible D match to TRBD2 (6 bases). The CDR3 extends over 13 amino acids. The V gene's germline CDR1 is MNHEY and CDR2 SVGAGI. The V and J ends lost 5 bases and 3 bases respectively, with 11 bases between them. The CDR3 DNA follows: TGTGCCAGCAGTCCCCTCGGGAGCTACGAGCAGTACTTC. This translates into CASSPLGSYEQYF.

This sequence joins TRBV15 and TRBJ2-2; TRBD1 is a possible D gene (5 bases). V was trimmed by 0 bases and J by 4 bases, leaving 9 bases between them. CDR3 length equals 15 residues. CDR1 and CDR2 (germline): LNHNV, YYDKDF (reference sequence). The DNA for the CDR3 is TGTGCCACCAGCAGAGATATGACAGCCACCGGGGAGCTGTTTTTT. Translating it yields CATSRDMTATGELFF.

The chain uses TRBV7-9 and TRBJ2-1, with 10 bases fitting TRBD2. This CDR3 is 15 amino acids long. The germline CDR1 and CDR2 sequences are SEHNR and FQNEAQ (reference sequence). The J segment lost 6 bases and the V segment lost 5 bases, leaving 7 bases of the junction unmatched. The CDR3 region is CASSPRASGSNEQFF. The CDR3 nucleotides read TGTGCCAGCAGCCCACGGGCTAGCGGGAGCAATGAGCAGTTCTTC. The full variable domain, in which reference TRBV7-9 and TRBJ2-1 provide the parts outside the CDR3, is DTGVSQNPRHKITKRGQNVTFRCDPISEHNRLYWYRQTLGQGPEFLTYFQNEAQLEKSRLLSDRFSAERPKGSFSTLEIQRTEQGDSAMYLCASSPRASGSNEQFFGPGTRLTVL.